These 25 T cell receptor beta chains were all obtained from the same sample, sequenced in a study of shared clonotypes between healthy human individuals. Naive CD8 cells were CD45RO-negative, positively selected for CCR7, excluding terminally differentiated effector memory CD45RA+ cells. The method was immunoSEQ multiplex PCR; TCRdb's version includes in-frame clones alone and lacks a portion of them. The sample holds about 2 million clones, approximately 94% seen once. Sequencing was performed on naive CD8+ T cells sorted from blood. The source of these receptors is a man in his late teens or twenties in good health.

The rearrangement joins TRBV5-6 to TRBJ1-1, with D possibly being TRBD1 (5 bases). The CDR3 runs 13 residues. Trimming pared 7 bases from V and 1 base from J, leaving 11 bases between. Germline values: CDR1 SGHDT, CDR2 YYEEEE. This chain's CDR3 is CASLGEENTEAFF. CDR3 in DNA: TGTGCCAGCCTGGGGGAAGAGAACACTGAAGCTTTCTTT.

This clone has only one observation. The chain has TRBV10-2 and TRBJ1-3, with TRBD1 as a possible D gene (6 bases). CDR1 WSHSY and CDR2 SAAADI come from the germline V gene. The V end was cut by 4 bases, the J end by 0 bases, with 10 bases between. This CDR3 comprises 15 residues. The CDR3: CASSVGQSSGNTIYF. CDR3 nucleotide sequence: TGCGCCAGCAGTGTCGGACAGTCCTCTGGAAACACCATATATTTT.

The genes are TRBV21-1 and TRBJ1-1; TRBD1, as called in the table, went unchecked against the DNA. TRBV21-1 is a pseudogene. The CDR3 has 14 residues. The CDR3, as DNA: TGTGCCAGCAGCAAACCTAACAGAACGACTGAAGCTTTCTTT. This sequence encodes CASSKPNRTTEAFF.

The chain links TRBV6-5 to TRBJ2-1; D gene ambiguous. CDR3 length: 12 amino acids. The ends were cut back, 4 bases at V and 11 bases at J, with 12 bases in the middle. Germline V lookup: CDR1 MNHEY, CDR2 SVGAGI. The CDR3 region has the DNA TGTGCCAGCAGTTCCGACTGGAGTAAGCAGTTCTTC. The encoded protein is CASSSDWSKQFF.

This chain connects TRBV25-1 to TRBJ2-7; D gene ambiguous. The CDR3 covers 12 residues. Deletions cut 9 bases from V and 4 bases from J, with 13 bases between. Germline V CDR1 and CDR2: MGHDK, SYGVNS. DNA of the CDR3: TGTGCCAGTTCGTCGGGTAGGTACGAGCAGTACTTC. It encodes CASSSGRYEQYF.

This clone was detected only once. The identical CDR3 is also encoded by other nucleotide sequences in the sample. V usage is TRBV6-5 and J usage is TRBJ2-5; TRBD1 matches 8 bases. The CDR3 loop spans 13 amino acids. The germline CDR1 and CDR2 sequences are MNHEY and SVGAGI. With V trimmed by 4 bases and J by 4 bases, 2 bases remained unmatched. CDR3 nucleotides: TGTGCCAGCAGTTTCGACAGGGGAGAGACCCAGTACTTC. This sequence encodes CASSFDRGETQYF.

The CDR3 coding sequence is TGTGCCAGCAGTTTAAGTGGAGATACGCAGTATTTT. The encoded protein is CASSLSGDTQYF. This sequence joins TRBV6-6 and TRBJ2-3; D is unresolved. CDR1 and CDR2 (germline): MNHNY, SVGAGI (reference sequence). The CDR3 extends over 12 amino acids. V shed 4 bases and J shed 5 bases, with 7 bases lying between them.

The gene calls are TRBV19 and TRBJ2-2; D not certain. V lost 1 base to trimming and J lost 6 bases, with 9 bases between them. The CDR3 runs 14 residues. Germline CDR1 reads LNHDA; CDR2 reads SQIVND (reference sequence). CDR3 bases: TGTGCCAGTAGTATAGTCCCCTTGGCCGGGGAGCTGTTTTTT. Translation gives CASSIVPLAGELFF.

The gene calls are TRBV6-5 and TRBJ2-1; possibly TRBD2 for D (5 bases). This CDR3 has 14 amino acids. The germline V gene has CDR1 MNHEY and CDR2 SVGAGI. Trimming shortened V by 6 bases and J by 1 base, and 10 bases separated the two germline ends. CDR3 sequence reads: CASRNGVSYNEQFF. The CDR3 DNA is TGTGCCAGCAGGAACGGGGTTTCCTACAATGAGCAGTTCTTC.

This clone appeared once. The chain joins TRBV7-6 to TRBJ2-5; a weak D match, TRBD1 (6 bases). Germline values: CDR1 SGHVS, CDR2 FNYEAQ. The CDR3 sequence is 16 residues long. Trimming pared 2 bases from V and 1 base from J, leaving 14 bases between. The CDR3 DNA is TGTGCCAGCAGCTTAAGTCAGGGACACTTCCAAGAGACCCAGTACTTC. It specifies CASSLSQGHFQETQYF.

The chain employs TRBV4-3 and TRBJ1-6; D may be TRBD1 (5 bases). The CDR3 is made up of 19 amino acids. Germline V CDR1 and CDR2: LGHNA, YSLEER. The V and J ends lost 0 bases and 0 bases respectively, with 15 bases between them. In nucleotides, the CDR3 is TGCGCCAGCAGCCAAGATCGCTCAGGGACGAGCTCCTATAATTCACCCCTCCACTTT. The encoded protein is CASSQDRSGTSSYNSPLHF.

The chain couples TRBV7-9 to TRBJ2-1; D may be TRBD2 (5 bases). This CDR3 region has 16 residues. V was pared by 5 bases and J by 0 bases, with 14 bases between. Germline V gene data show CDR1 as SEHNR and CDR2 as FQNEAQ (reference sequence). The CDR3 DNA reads TGTGCCAGCAGCCCAGATGAGGGCTACTCCTACAATGAGCAGTTCTTC. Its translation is CASSPDEGYSYNEQFF.

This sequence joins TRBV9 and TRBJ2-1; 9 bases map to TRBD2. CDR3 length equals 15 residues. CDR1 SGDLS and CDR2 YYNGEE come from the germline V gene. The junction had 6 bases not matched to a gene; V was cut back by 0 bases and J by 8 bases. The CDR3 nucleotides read TGTGCCAGCAGCGTAGGCCTAGCGGGGATGGATGAGCAGTTCTTC. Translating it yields CASSVGLAGMDEQFF.

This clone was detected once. CDR3 loop: CASSELGLAGNTGELFF. The CDR3 region has the DNA TGTGCCAGCAGTGAATTGGGACTAGCCGGGAACACCGGGGAGCTGTTTTTT. The V call is TRBV2, the J call TRBJ2-2; 9 bases are a match to TRBD2. The germline V gene encodes CDR1 SNHLY and CDR2 FYNNEI. The J segment lost 1 base and the V segment lost 2 bases, leaving 5 bases of the junction unmatched. The CDR3 is made up of 17 amino acids.

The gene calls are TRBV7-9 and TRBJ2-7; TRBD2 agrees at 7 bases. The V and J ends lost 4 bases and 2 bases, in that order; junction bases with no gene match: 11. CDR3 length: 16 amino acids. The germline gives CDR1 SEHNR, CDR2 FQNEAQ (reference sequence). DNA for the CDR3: TGTGCCAGCAGCTCCTTCCTAGCGGACCCCCCCTACGAGCAGTACTTC. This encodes CASSSFLADPPYEQYF.

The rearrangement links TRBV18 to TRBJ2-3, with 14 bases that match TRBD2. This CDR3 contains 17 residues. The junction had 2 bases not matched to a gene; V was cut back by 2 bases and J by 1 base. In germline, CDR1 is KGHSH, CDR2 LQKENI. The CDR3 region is CASSPGTSGSGTDTQYF. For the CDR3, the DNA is TGTGCCAGCTCACCAGGGACTAGCGGGAGTGGCACAGATACGCAGTATTTT.

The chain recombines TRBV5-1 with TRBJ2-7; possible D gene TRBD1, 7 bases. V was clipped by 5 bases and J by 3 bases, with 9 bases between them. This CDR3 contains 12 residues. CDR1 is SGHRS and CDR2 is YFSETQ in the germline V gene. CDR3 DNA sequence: TGCGCCAGCAGTCAGGGGGGCTACGAGCAGTACTTC. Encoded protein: CASSQGGYEQYF.

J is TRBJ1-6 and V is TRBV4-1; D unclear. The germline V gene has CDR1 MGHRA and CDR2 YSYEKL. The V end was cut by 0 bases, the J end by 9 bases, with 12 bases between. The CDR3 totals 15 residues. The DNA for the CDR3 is TGCGCCAGCAGCCAAGAGGTTGGCACACGTTCACCCCTCCACTTT. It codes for CASSQEVGTRSPLHF.

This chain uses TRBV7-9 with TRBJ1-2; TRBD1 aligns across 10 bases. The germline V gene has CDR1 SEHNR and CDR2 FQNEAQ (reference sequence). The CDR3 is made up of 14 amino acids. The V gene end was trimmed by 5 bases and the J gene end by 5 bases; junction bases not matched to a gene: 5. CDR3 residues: CASSTRDRGYGYTF. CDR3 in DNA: TGTGCCAGCAGCACGAGGGACAGGGGTTATGGCTACACCTTC.

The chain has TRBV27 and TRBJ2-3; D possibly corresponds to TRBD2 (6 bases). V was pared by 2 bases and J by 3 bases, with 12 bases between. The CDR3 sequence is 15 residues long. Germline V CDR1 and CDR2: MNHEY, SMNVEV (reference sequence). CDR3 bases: TGTGCCAGCAGTTTAATCGGGAGCAATACAGATACGCAGTATTTT. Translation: CASSLIGSNTDTQYF.

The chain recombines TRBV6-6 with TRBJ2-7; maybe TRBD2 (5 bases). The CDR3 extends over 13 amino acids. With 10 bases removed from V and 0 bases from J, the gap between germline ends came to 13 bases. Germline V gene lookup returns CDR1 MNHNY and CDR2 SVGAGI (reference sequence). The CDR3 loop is CAIESGSSYEQYF. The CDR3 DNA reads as TGTGCCATCGAAAGCGGAAGCTCCTACGAGCAGTACTTC.

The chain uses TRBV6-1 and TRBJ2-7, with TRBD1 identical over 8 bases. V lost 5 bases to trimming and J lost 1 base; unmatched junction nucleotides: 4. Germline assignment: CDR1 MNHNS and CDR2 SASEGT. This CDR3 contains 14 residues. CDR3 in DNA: TGTGCCAGCAGTAAGGGACAGGATTCCTACGAGCAGTACTTC. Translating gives CASSKGQDSYEQYF.

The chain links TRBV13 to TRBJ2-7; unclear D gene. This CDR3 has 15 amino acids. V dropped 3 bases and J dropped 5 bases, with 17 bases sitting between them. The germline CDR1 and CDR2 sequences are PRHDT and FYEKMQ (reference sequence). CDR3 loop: CASSFPADTGDEQYF. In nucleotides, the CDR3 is TGTGCCAGCAGCTTCCCCGCCGACACCGGTGACGAGCAGTACTTC. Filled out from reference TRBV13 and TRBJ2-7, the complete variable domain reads AAGVIQSPRHLIKEKRETATLKCYPIPRHDTVYWYQQGPGQDPQFLISFYEKMQSDKGSIPDRFSAQQFSDYHSELNMSSLELGDSALYFCASSFPADTGDEQYFGPGTRLTVT.

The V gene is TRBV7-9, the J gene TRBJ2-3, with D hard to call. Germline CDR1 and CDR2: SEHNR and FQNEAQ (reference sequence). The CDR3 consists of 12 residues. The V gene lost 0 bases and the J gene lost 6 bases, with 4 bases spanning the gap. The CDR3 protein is CASSLALDTQYF. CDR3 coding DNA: TGTGCCAGCAGCTTAGCGTTGGATACGCAGTATTTT.

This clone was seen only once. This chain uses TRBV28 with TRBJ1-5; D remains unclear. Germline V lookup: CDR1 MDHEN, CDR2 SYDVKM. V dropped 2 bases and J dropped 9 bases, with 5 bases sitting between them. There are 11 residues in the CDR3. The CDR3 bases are TGTGCCAGCAGTTTAGAAGGGCCCCAGCATTTT. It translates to CASSLEGPQHF.